The 22 T cell receptor beta chains below all came from one sample that was sequenced in a study of blood T cell repertoires in COVID-19. Assay used: immunoSEQ multiplex PCR; TCRdb lists only in-frame clones, some missing. The repertoire holds about 300,000 clones, with around 90% as singletons. The sequencing input was PBMCs or T cells enriched from blood (not recorded which). The origin of the receptors is a woman aged 30 to 39 who had recovered from COVID-19.

V and J are TRBV28 and TRBJ1-5, with 8 bases fitting TRBD1. Germline V gene lookup returns CDR1 MDHEN and CDR2 SYDVKM. V dropped 6 bases and J dropped 7; count of bases not matched to a gene: 8. This CDR3 is built from 14 residues. CDR3: CASRNTGGRQPQHF. The CDR3 region has the DNA TGTGCCAGCAGAAACACAGGGGGACGACAGCCCCAGCATTTT.

The chain is built from TRBV27 and TRBJ2-2; D might be TRBD1 (6 bases). The V gene lost 6 bases and the J gene lost 4 bases, with 12 bases spanning the gap. The CDR3 covers 14 residues. Germline V gene lookup returns CDR1 MNHEY and CDR2 SMNVEV (reference sequence). This CDR3 reads CASRTGQSTGELFF. CDR3 nucleotides: TGTGCCAGCAGGACCGGACAGTCCACCGGGGAGCTGTTTTTT.

This chain links TRBV7-6 with TRBJ1-6, with 8 bases aligning to TRBD1. Germline V gene data show CDR1 as SGHVS and CDR2 as FNYEAQ. Germline trimming cut 5 bases from V and 10 bases from J; bases unmatched to any gene: 13. This CDR3 comprises 16 residues. The CDR3: CASSPYRDRGLSPLHF. For the CDR3, the DNA is TGTGCCAGCAGCCCATATAGAGACAGGGGTTTGTCACCCCTCCACTTT.

This clone was counted many times. The chain links TRBV7-9 to TRBJ1-2; tentatively, D is TRBD1 (6 bases). Deletions cut 5 bases from V and 3 bases from J, with 13 bases between. This CDR3 has 14 amino acids. Germline-derived CDR1 and CDR2 are SEHNR and FQNEAQ (reference sequence). This chain's CDR3 is CASSLWTDHYGYTF. The DNA of the CDR3 is TGTGCCAGCAGCCTTTGGACAGACCACTATGGCTACACCTTC.

The chain carries TRBV9 and TRBJ2-1; TRBD2 aligns across 9 bases. Trimming took 3 bases from V and 7 from J; bases not matched to a gene: 8. The CDR3 spans 15 residues. Germline assignment: CDR1 SGDLS and CDR2 YYNGEE. The CDR3 sequence: CASSDIPGLANEQFF. In DNA, the CDR3 is TGTGCCAGCAGCGATATACCGGGACTAGCAAATGAGCAGTTCTTC.

This clone was detected once. V is TRBV11-2 and J is TRBJ2-7, with 11 bases fitting TRBD2. Looked up from germline, CDR1 is SGHAT and CDR2 is FQNNGV. Germline trimming cut 1 base from V and 4 bases from J; bases unmatched to any gene: 6. CDR3 length equals 16 residues. The CDR3 DNA is TGTGCCAGCAGCTTAGGACCTAGCGGGAGGAGGTACGAGCAGTACTTC. Translation gives CASSLGPSGRRYEQYF. Together with reference TRBV11-2 and TRBJ2-7, the CDR3 gives the full variable domain: EAGVAQSPRYKIIEKRQSVAFWCNPISGHATLYWYQQILGQGPKLLIQFQNNGVVDDSQLPKDRFSAERLKGVDSTLKIQPAKLEDSAVYLCASSLGPSGRRYEQYFGPGTRLTVT.

This clone has a handful of counts. This chain connects TRBV7-8 to TRBJ2-3; TRBD1 aligns across 9 bases. The trim removed 5 bases at V and 2 bases at J, leaving 14 bases unmatched. The CDR3 is 18 amino acids. The V gene's germline CDR1 is SGHVS and CDR2 FQNEAQ. This CDR3 reads CASSLLRKDRGNTDTQYF. The CDR3 DNA reads as TGTGCCAGCAGCCTCCTCAGGAAGGACAGGGGTAACACAGATACGCAGTATTTT.

The chain couples TRBV9 to TRBJ2-1; perhaps TRBD2 as D (5 bases). Germline values: CDR1 SGDLS, CDR2 YYNGEE. Between the trimmed V and J ends, which lost 0 bases and 2 bases, there was a span of 9 bases. The CDR3 contains 15 residues. The chain's CDR3 is CASSVVAGTYNEQFF. In nucleotides, the CDR3 is TGTGCCAGCAGCGTAGTTGCGGGCACCTACAATGAGCAGTTCTTC.

The CDR3 DNA reads as TGTGCCAGCAGCCGCGAGACAGGGTTCTCCTACGAGCAGTACTTC. This codes for CASSRETGFSYEQYF. This chain joins TRBV11-2 and TRBJ2-7; 7 positions match TRBD1. The CDR3 totals 15 residues. Germline CDR1 reads SGHAT; CDR2 reads FQNNGV. J lost 0 bases, V lost 5 bases, and 7 bases had no gene match.

The chain has TRBV9 and TRBJ2-1, with D possibly being TRBD2 (5 bases). Germline V gives CDR1 SGDLS, CDR2 YYNGEE. The CDR3 is 12 residues long. V lost 0 bases and J 9 bases, leaving 7 bases between the germline ends. CDR3 region: CASSVASSEQFF. DNA of the CDR3: TGTGCCAGCAGCGTAGCTAGCTCTGAGCAGTTCTTC.

The chain carries TRBV6-2 or TRBV6-3 and TRBJ2-7; 11 bases agree with TRBD2. CDR1 and CDR2 from the germline V gene are MNHEY and SVGEGT. The CDR3 is made up of 17 amino acids. V shed 5 bases, J shed 7 bases, and the junction held 16 bases outside the gene matches. In DNA form, the CDR3 reads TGTGCCAGCAGTACGTACCTATCTAGCGGGAGGAGGGAAGAGCAGTACTTC. It translates to CASSTYLSSGRREEQYF.

V is TRBV28 and J is TRBJ1-1; the D gene is possibly TRBD1 (5 bases). CDR1 MDHEN and CDR2 SYDVKM come from the germline V gene. The CDR3 is 14 amino acids. Trimming removed 6 bases at V and 5 bases at J, with 16 bases between. As DNA, the CDR3 is TGTGCCAGCAGCAAGCCTGCAGGGAATACTGAAGCTTTCTTT. Encoded protein: CASSKPAGNTEAFF.

This sequence joins TRBV18 and TRBJ1-2; D is unresolved. The germline V and J ends were trimmed by 2 bases and 8 bases, with 18 bases remaining between them. The CDR3 has 15 residues. CDR1 and CDR2 (germline): KGHSH, LQKENI. Written as DNA, the CDR3 is TGTGCCAGCTCACCAACACGGAGCCCCTATTACGGCTACACCTTC. Amino acids: CASSPTRSPYYGYTF. Based on the CDR3 plus reference TRBV18 and TRBJ1-2, the full variable domain is NAGVMQNPRHLVRRRGQEARLRCSPMKGHSHVYWYRQLPEEGLKFMVYLQKENIIDESGMPKERFSAEFPKEGPSILRIQQVVRGDSAAYFCASSPTRSPYYGYTFGSGTRLTVV.

The chain uses TRBV5-4 and TRBJ2-5; 9 nucleotides align to TRBD1. The trim removed 2 bases at V and 2 bases at J, leaving 7 bases unmatched. Germline values: CDR1 SGHNT, CDR2 YYREEE (reference sequence). This CDR3 region has 16 residues. CDR3 amino acids: CASSLGTGPRQETQYF. The CDR3 DNA is TGTGCCAGCAGCTTAGGGACAGGGCCACGTCAAGAGACCCAGTACTTC.

The V and J genes are TRBV13 and TRBJ1-3; D might be TRBD1 (6 bases). This CDR3 contains 16 residues. Germline V gives CDR1 PRHDT, CDR2 FYEKMQ (reference sequence). Between the trimmed V and J ends, which lost 0 bases and 0 bases, there was a span of 9 bases. CDR3 protein: CASSLGRGTSGNTIYF. For the CDR3, the DNA is TGTGCCAGCAGCTTAGGCAGGGGCACCTCTGGAAACACCATATATTTT.

The chain recombines TRBV30 with TRBJ1-4, with a tentative D call TRBD1 (6 bases). V lost 7 bases and J 5 bases, leaving 20 bases between the germline ends. The CDR3 totals 15 residues. Looked up from germline, CDR1 is GTSNPN and CDR2 is SVGIG (reference sequence). The DNA for the CDR3 is TGTGCCTCTCCGGCCCAGGGGAAAGAGAATGAAAAACTGTTTTTT. It translates to CASPAQGKENEKLFF.

The chain employs TRBV24-1 and TRBJ2-7, with 13 bases that match TRBD2. This CDR3 comprises 18 residues. The V and J ends lost 2 bases and 3 bases, in that order; junction bases with no gene match: 9. Germline V lookup: CDR1 KGHDR, CDR2 SFDVKD. CDR3 DNA sequence: TGTGCCACCAGTGATTCCAGGACTAGCGGGAGATCGGGCTACGAGCAGTACTTC. Amino acids: CATSDSRTSGRSGYEQYF.

CDR3 residues: CASSQDQAGVYNEQFF. DNA of the CDR3: TGTGCCAGCAGCCAAGATCAGGCGGGAGTTTACAATGAGCAGTTCTTC. The chain carries TRBV3-1 (or the pseudogene TRBV3-2) and TRBJ2-1; 7 bases line up with TRBD2. The CDR3 is 16 amino acids. Germline CDR1 LGHDT, CDR2 YNNKEL (reference sequence). With 0 bases clipped from V and 4 bases from J, the junction kept 6 bases outside the gene matches.

The V gene is TRBV27, the J gene TRBJ2-1; D is possibly TRBD1 (6 bases). In germline, CDR1 is MNHEY, CDR2 SMNVEV (reference sequence). V was pared by 5 bases and J by 5 bases, with 19 bases between. The CDR3 covers 16 residues. The CDR3 loop reads CASSPGQLRENNEQFF. The CDR3 coding sequence is TGTGCCAGCAGTCCCGGACAGCTACGAGAAAACAATGAGCAGTTCTTC.

V gene TRBV5-5 combines with J gene TRBJ1-5; 9 positions match TRBD1. The CDR3 contains 15 residues. J gave up 7 bases and V 0 bases, and 5 bases lay outside the gene matches. Germline CDR1 reads SGHKS; CDR2 reads YYEKEE (reference sequence). The CDR3 loop is CASSLAGTGNQPQHF. CDR3 DNA: TGTGCCAGCAGCTTGGCCGGGACAGGGAACCAGCCCCAGCATTTT.

This clone appeared a few times. This sequence joins TRBV27 and TRBJ1-6; 8 positions match TRBD1. Germline V gene sequence: CDR1 MNHEY, CDR2 SMNVEV (reference sequence). The V gene end was trimmed by 6 bases and the J gene end by 8 bases; junction bases not matched to a gene: 9. The length of the CDR3 is 15 residues. CDR3 sequence: CASSGTGRTYSPLHF. CDR3 nucleotide sequence: TGTGCCAGCAGCGGGACAGGACGGACGTATTCACCCCTCCACTTT.

The chain combines TRBV5-1 with TRBJ2-5; 9 nucleotides line up with TRBD2. This CDR3 is built from 19 residues. From germline, CDR1 is SGHRS and CDR2 YFSETQ. The J segment lost 2 bases and the V segment lost 2 bases, leaving 16 bases of the junction unmatched. The CDR3 region is CASSFNSPSSGSPQETQYF. For the CDR3, the DNA is TGCGCCAGCAGCTTTAACAGCCCCAGTAGCGGGAGCCCACAAGAGACCCAGTACTTC.